This T cell receptor (beta chain) was identified during a study of OX40 agonist ivuxolimab in advanced cancers. In the study overall: Dose-escalation subjects each had hepatocellular carcinoma, melanoma, renal cell or head and neck cancer.

Generated by immunoSEQ multiplex PCR, the TCRdb table keeps only in-frame clones and is missing some. The repertoire consists of tens of thousands of clones, with approximately 86% occurring once and the leading ten covering roughly 0.8%. Germline values: CDR1 MNHEY, CDR2 SVGAGI. CDR3 length: 11 residues. The V end lost 6 bases, the J end lost 8 bases, and 9 bases lay between the germline ends. This sequence was found in an adult with an advanced solid tumor such as melanoma, head and neck, liver or kidney cancer. The chain joins TRBV6-5 to TRBJ2-3, with no clear D. The sample was CD4+ or CD8+ T cells sorted from blood, taken in a trial of the OX40 agonist ivuxolimab. CDR3 loop: CASSALPTQYF. The CDR3 coding sequence is TGTGCCAGCAGCGCCCTCCCTACGCAGTATTTT.